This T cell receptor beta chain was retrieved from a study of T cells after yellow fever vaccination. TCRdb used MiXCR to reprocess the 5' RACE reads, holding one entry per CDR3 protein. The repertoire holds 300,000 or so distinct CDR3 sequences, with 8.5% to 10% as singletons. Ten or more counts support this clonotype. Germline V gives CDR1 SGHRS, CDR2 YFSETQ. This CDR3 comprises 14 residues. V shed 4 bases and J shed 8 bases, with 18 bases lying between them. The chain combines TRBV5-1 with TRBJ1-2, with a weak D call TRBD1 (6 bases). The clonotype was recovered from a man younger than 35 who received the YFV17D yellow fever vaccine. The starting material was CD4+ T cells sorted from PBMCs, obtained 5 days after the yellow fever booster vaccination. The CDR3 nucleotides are TGCGCCAGCAGCCCAGAACAGGGAGTAGGCGGCTACACCTTC. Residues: CASSPEQGVGGYTF.